The T cell receptor beta chain under discussion was sequenced for a study of CD8+CD57+ T cells in acquired aplastic anemia. At the level of the study: Mean yield of DNA from sorted CD4+ and CD8+ cells was roughly 3.2 ug.

Profiles of TCR beta VDJ and CDR3 were generated from a genomic DNA template. TCRdb itself ran the reads through MiXCR, one entry per CDR3 protein. The sample holds some 180,000 distinct CDR3 sequences, 40% to 50% seen once. Germline V gene lookup returns CDR1 SGHRS and CDR2 YFSETQ. V dropped 4 bases and J dropped 3 bases, with 8 bases sitting between them. The CDR3 spans 14 residues. The sequenced sample consisted of sorted CD4+, CD8+, or CD8+CD57+ T cells (not recorded which) from PBMCs. The chain combines TRBV5-1 with TRBJ1-6; D is ambiguous. The clonotype originates from a human donor in good health. The CDR3: CASSREFYNSPLHF. The CDR3 DNA reads TGCGCCAGCAGCCGCGAATTCTATAATTCACCCCTCCACTTT.